The 18 T cell receptor beta chains below all came from one sample that was sequenced in a study of T cell changes during pregnancy in multiple sclerosis. The method was immunoSEQ multiplex PCR; TCRdb's version includes in-frame clones alone and lacks a portion of them. The data contain under 70,000 clones, 75% to 95% of them singletons. The sequenced sample was peripheral blood, obtained in the third trimester of pregnancy. Receptors were obtained from a female donor in good health, enrolled as a control in a pregnancy study.

V gene TRBV19 combines with J gene TRBJ1-1, with D perhaps matching TRBD1 (5 bases). The CDR3 totals 13 residues. V gave up 4 bases and J gave up 11 bases, with 17 bases separating them. Germline V gene data show CDR1 as LNHDA and CDR2 as SQIVND (reference sequence). The CDR3: CASSTGLRGMAFF. The CDR3 DNA reads TGTGCCAGTAGTACCGGGCTAAGGGGAATGGCTTTCTTT.

The table lists this clone with a count of one. The chain employs TRBV9 and TRBJ1-2; tentative D call: TRBD1 (6 bases). Germline values: CDR1 SGDLS, CDR2 YYNGEE. Deletions cut 4 bases from V and 6 bases from J, with 19 bases between. This CDR3 is 15 amino acids long. Here the CDR3 reads CASSPDVGTYNGYTF. The DNA of the CDR3 is TGTGCCAGCAGCCCAGACGTTGGGACATATAATGGCTACACCTTC. Combining the CDR3 with reference TRBV9 and TRBJ1-2 gives the whole variable domain DSGVTQTPKHLITATGQRVTLRCSPRSGDLSVYWYQQSLDQGLQFLIQYYNGEERAKGNILERFSAQQFPDLHSELNLSSLELGDSALYFCASSPDVGTYNGYTFGSGTRLTVV.

The gene calls are TRBV23-1 and TRBJ2-2; 11 nucleotides match TRBD2. TRBV23-1 is annotated as an ORF whose role is uncertain. This CDR3 is 16 amino acids long. With V trimmed by 4 bases and J by 6 bases, 7 bases remained unmatched. In nucleotides, the CDR3 is TGCGCCAGCAGTCCCCTAGCGGGAGGTAACCCCGGGGAGCTGTTTTTT. Translating it yields CASSPLAGGNPGELFF.

The genes are TRBV7-2 and TRBJ2-7; 8 nucleotides agree with TRBD2. Germline V CDR1 and CDR2: SGHTA, FQGNSA. V trimming: 4 bases; J trimming: 6 bases; junction bases outside the gene matches: 8. The CDR3 sequence is 14 residues long. In DNA, the CDR3 is TGTGCCAGCAGCTCCCGACGGGAGGGGTCCGAGCAGTACTTC. It yields the protein CASSSRREGSEQYF.

V and J are TRBV27 and TRBJ2-1, with 12 bases matching TRBD1. CDR1 is MNHEY, CDR2 SMNVEV, per germline (reference sequence). V lost 6 bases and J lost 9; bases outside the gene matches: 6. The CDR3 spans 14 residues. CDR3 sequence (DNA): TGTGCCAGCAGCCGGGGACAGGGGGCGCGTGAGCAGTTCTTC. As protein: CASSRGQGAREQFF.

The V gene is TRBV25-1, the J gene TRBJ1-1; TRBD1 might be the D (6 bases). The V and J ends lost 3 bases and 0 bases respectively, with 14 bases between them. CDR3 length: 16 amino acids. Germline values: CDR1 MGHDK, CDR2 SYGVNS. The CDR3 here is CASSDHWTEVNTEAFF. The DNA of the CDR3 is TGTGCCAGCAGTGATCACTGGACAGAAGTGAACACTGAAGCTTTCTTT.

The J gene is TRBJ2-7, the V gene TRBV18; 8 bases map to TRBD1. The V gene end was trimmed by 6 bases and the J gene end by 5 bases; junction bases not matched to a gene: 6. This CDR3 has 13 residues. Germline-derived CDR1 and CDR2 are KGHSH and LQKENI. This chain's CDR3 is CASSSDRADEQYF. CDR3 bases: TGTGCCAGCTCCTCGGACAGGGCCGACGAGCAGTACTTC.

The chain couples TRBV5-6 to TRBJ2-1, with TRBD2 as a possible D gene (6 bases). CDR1 SGHDT and CDR2 YYEEEE come from the germline V gene. Trimming stripped 0 bases from V and 7 bases from J, with 11 bases between. This CDR3 comprises 14 residues. The chain's CDR3 is CASSLELALNEQFF. Written as DNA, the CDR3 is TGTGCCAGCAGCTTGGAGCTAGCGTTGAATGAGCAGTTCTTC.

The genes are TRBV7-2 and TRBJ2-2; 8 bases agree with TRBD2. The length of the CDR3 is 19 residues. Trimming removed 2 bases from V and 0 bases from J; junction bases left unmatched: 11. Per the germline V gene, CDR1 is SGHTA and CDR2 is FQGNSA. The CDR3 DNA is TGTGCCAGCAGCTTATACGTGGGCCTGGGACTAGCGAACACCGGGGAGCTGTTTTTT. Translating it yields CASSLYVGLGLANTGELFF.

V is TRBV4-1 and J is TRBJ2-7; maybe TRBD1 (5 bases). Germline values: CDR1 MGHRA, CDR2 YSYEKL. This CDR3 has 14 residues. With 4 bases removed from V and 6 bases from J, the gap between germline ends came to 16 bases. CDR3 region: CASSLIGRGGEQYF. CDR3 in DNA: TGCGCCAGCAGCCTGATCGGTAGGGGCGGCGAGCAGTACTTC.

This CDR3 is CASSGLAGASYEQYF. As DNA, the CDR3 is TGTGCCAGCAGTGGACTAGCGGGAGCCTCCTACGAGCAGTACTTC. The chain has TRBV2 and TRBJ2-7, with 12 positions matching TRBD2. The CDR3 sequence is 15 residues long. The V and J ends lost 4 bases and 0 bases, in that order; junction bases with no gene match: 1. In germline, CDR1 is SNHLY, CDR2 FYNNEI.

This chain connects TRBV28 to TRBJ1-2; perhaps TRBD1 as D (6 bases). This CDR3 is 14 amino acids long. The V end lost 7 bases, the J end lost 3 bases, and 15 bases lay between the germline ends. Germline V gene data show CDR1 as MDHEN and CDR2 as SYDVKM. The CDR3 coding sequence is TGTGCCAGCACCCAGAGGGGGGGATACTATGGCTACACCTTC. Amino acid sequence: CASTQRGGYYGYTF.

This chain uses TRBV7-8 with TRBJ2-7; 8 bases are shared with TRBD1. Looked up from germline, CDR1 is SGHVS and CDR2 is FQNEAQ. The CDR3 is made up of 14 amino acids. The trim removed 4 bases at V and 6 bases at J, leaving 8 bases unmatched. The CDR3 loop is CASSSTRTGREQYF. The CDR3 nucleotides read TGTGCCAGCAGCTCCACAAGGACAGGGCGCGAGCAGTACTTC.

The chain employs TRBV11-2 and TRBJ2-1, with unresolved D. Germline assignment: CDR1 SGHAT and CDR2 FQNNGV. Trimming stripped 4 bases from V and 8 bases from J, with 18 bases between. The CDR3 length is 15 residues. DNA for the CDR3: TGTGCCAGCAGCTCGCTATACGAGGCAACGGATGAGCAGTTCTTC. Its translation is CASSSLYEATDEQFF.

The J gene is TRBJ1-2, the V gene TRBV6-1, with TRBD1 identical over 11 bases. This CDR3 spans 14 amino acids. Germline V gene sequence: CDR1 MNHNS, CDR2 SASEGT. Trimming cost V 8 bases and J 5 bases; bases outside gene matches: 7. This chain's CDR3 is CASRGTGGGYGYTF. CDR3 nucleotide sequence: TGTGCCAGCCGGGGGACAGGGGGGGGATATGGCTACACCTTC.

The V and J genes are TRBV5-1 and TRBJ1-1, with D possibly matching TRBD1 (6 bases). The germline V and J ends were trimmed by 4 bases and 3 bases, with 10 bases remaining between them. The CDR3 spans 13 residues. Looked up from germline, CDR1 is SGHRS and CDR2 is YFSETQ. The CDR3 bases are TGCGCCAGCAGCGGAACAGGGTACACTGAAGCTTTCTTT. It codes for CASSGTGYTEAFF. Together with reference TRBV5-1 and TRBJ1-1, the CDR3 gives the full variable domain: KAGVTQTPRYLIKTRGQQVTLSCSPISGHRSVSWYQQTPGQGLQFLFEYFSETQRNKGNFPGRFSGRQFSNSRSEMNVSTLELGDSALYLCASSGTGYTEAFFGQGTRLTVV.

The V gene is TRBV6-4, the J gene TRBJ2-3; D remains ambiguous. The V end lost 1 base, the J end lost 5 bases, and 7 bases lay between the germline ends. The CDR3 runs to 13 residues. In germline, CDR1 is MRHNA, CDR2 SNTAGT. This CDR3 is CASSDFPGDTQYF. Written as DNA, the CDR3 is TGTGCCAGCAGTGACTTCCCGGGAGATACGCAGTATTTT.

V gene TRBV5-6 combines with J gene TRBJ2-1; 8 bases line up with TRBD2. This CDR3 region has 15 residues. The junction had 4 bases not matched to a gene; V was cut back by 1 base and J by 4 bases. Germline V gene lookup returns CDR1 SGHDT and CDR2 YYEEEE. For the CDR3, the DNA is TGTGCCAGCAGCTTGACTAGCGGAGTTTACAATGAGCAGTTCTTC. Its translation is CASSLTSGVYNEQFF.